The clone carrying this T cell receptor (beta chain) came up a few times. This sample is drawn from a study of early T cells in non-severe SARS-CoV-2 infection. Trimming took 3 bases from V and 0 from J, leaving 10 bases between them. Germline lookup yields CDR1 SGHRS and CDR2 YFSETQ. The CDR3 loop spans 15 amino acids. Each CDR3 protein gets one entry after TCRdb re-called the 5' RACE reads with MiXCR. The sample holds about 71,000 distinct CDR3 sequences, 12% seen once. The TCR was taken from an adult who was a healthcare worker with PCR-confirmed SARS-CoV-2 infection or an uninfected control (not recorded which). The sample was whole blood, taken at baseline. The chain recombines TRBV5-1 with TRBJ2-1; no reliable D call. The CDR3 bases are TGCGCCAGCAGCTCTCCAGCAAGCTCCTACAATGAGCAGTTCTTC. Translating gives CASSSPASSYNEQFF.